These 21 T cell receptor beta chains were sequenced from one sample in a study of T cells in Graves' hyperthyroidism and ophthalmopathy. Using RNA transcripts as the source, TCR beta CDR3 regions were amplified. The HTBI primer set was used in a first-round RT-PCR of the TCR CDR3. MiXCR, applied by TCRdb to the multiplex PCR reads, yields one record per CDR3 protein. Of around 690,000 distinct CDR3 sequences in the sample, 15% to 20% are singletons; the top ten hold around 16%. Source material: blood. All receptors come from a man aged 45 to 65 with Graves' hyperthyroidism.

This chain links TRBV12-3 or TRBV12-4 with TRBJ1-2, with a weak D call TRBD1 (6 bases). This CDR3 is built from 17 residues. Trimming took off 1 base at V and 6 bases at J, with 21 bases between the two ends. CDR3: CASSLVSVGGPPDGYTF. CDR3 DNA: TGTGCCAGCAGTTTAGTTTCCGTGGGGGGGCCCCCCGATGGCTACACCTTC.

This clonotype was detected only a few times. The genes are TRBV29-1 and TRBJ2-7; 11 bases line up with TRBD1. Germline V gene data show CDR1 as SQVTM and CDR2 as ANQGSEA. Germline trimming cut 6 bases from V and 3 bases from J; bases unmatched to any gene: 10. The CDR3 has 15 residues. DNA of the CDR3: TGCAGCGTAAGAGACGGGACAGGGGGTCTCTACGAGCAGTACTTC. Protein sequence: CSVRDGTGGLYEQYF.

The table lists this clonotype with many counts. The gene calls are TRBV2 and TRBJ2-2, with TRBD2 identical over 7 bases. The CDR3 totals 16 residues. CDR1 is SNHLY and CDR2 is FYNNEI in the germline V gene. V was clipped by 1 base and J by 1 base; unmatched bases: 3. The CDR3 is CASSEELAGNTGELFF. As DNA, the CDR3 is TGTGCCAGCAGTGAAGAGTTAGCGGGGAACACCGGGGAGCTGTTTTTT.

This clonotype showed up many times. The V gene is TRBV2, the J gene TRBJ2-1; 9 bases align to TRBD2. After removal of 5 bases from V and 7 bases from J, the junction contained 9 bases not matched to a gene. From germline, CDR1 is SNHLY and CDR2 FYNNEI. This CDR3 has 15 residues. The CDR3: CASSPSGVGDNEQFF. CDR3 bases: TGTGCCAGCAGTCCTAGCGGGGTAGGGGATAATGAGCAGTTCTTC.

The rearrangement links TRBV20-1 to TRBJ2-7; D is perhaps TRBD1 (6 bases). The CDR3 sequence is 14 residues long. V shed 6 bases and J shed 4 bases, with 19 bases lying between them. Germline values: CDR1 DFQATT, CDR2 SNEGSKA (reference sequence). The CDR3 sequence: CSAVGQSIRYEQYF. The CDR3 DNA follows: TGCAGTGCAGTCGGACAGTCGATCAGGTACGAGCAGTACTTC.

V gene TRBV28 combines with J gene TRBJ2-7; unclear D gene. CDR3 length: 15 residues. V was shortened by 6 bases and J by 1 base, with 16 bases between the two germline ends. Germline-derived CDR1 and CDR2 are MDHEN and SYDVKM. CDR3 loop: CASRFQSGLSYEQYF. CDR3 nucleotide sequence: TGTGCCAGCAGGTTTCAGTCAGGATTATCCTACGAGCAGTACTTC.

There are many counts of this clonotype. V and J are TRBV2 and TRBJ2-2; D might be TRBD1 or TRBD2, each matching 6 bases. The CDR3 sequence is 15 residues long. Looked up from germline, CDR1 is SNHLY and CDR2 is FYNNEI. V lost 6 bases to trimming and J lost 0 bases, with 11 bases between them. The CDR3 nucleotides are TGTGCCAGCAGATACAGGGACTCGAACACCGGGGAGCTGTTTTTT. Amino acid sequence: CASRYRDSNTGELFF. Looking up the rest from reference TRBV2 and TRBJ2-2 gives the full variable domain: EPEVTQTPSHQVTQMGQEVILRCVPISNHLYFYWYRQILGQKVEFLVSFYNNEISEKSEIFDDQFSVERPDGSNFTLKIRSTKLEDSAMYFCASRYRDSNTGELFFGEGSRLTVL.

This clonotype has a count of ten or more. This chain joins TRBV28 and TRBJ2-1; 8 positions agree with TRBD1. V lost 4 bases to trimming and J lost 8 bases; unmatched junction nucleotides: 7. This CDR3 has 14 residues. The germline V gene has CDR1 MDHEN and CDR2 SYDVKM. The CDR3 protein is CASSSRTGLHEQFF. The CDR3, as DNA: TGTGCCAGCAGTTCCCGGACAGGGTTGCATGAGCAGTTCTTC.

This clonotype appeared many times. V is TRBV3-1 and J is TRBJ1-1; possibly TRBD1 for D (5 bases). CDR1 is LGHDT, CDR2 YNNKEL, per germline (reference sequence). CDR3 length: 12 residues. Trimming removed 2 bases from V and 8 bases from J, with 9 bases in between. The CDR3 region is CASSQNRLEAFF. DNA for the CDR3: TGTGCCAGCAGCCAAAACAGGTTGGAAGCTTTCTTT.

This chain uses TRBV7-3 with TRBJ2-7, with D possibly matching TRBD2 (6 bases). Trimming shortened V by 1 base and J by 2 bases, and 12 bases separated the two germline ends. Germline CDR1 SGHTA, CDR2 FQGTGA. This CDR3 has 15 amino acids. CDR3 region: CASSLSSGGPYEQYF. CDR3 coding DNA: TGTGCCAGCAGCTTAAGCTCCGGAGGGCCCTACGAGCAGTACTTC.

This clonotype was counted ten times or more. This sequence joins TRBV24-1 and TRBJ2-1; maybe TRBD2 (6 bases). The CDR3 totals 14 residues. Per the germline V gene, CDR1 is KGHDR and CDR2 is SFDVKD. V gave up 8 bases and J gave up 0 bases, with 10 bases separating them. The CDR3 spells CATIGGSSYNEQFF. CDR3 DNA sequence: TGTGCCACCATCGGGGGTAGCTCCTACAATGAGCAGTTCTTC.

This clonotype has a handful of counts. V is TRBV20-1 and J is TRBJ1-5; no firm D call. V was shortened by 0 bases and J by 0 bases, with 9 bases between the two germline ends. Germline CDR1 and CDR2: DFQATT and SNEGSKA (reference sequence). This CDR3 has 15 residues. Written as DNA, the CDR3 is TGCAGTGCTAGAGATAATAGATATAGCAATCAGCCCCAGCATTTT. Amino acid sequence: CSARDNRYSNQPQHF.

This clonotype was counted many times. V usage is TRBV11-2 and J usage is TRBJ1-1, with D possibly being TRBD1 (5 bases). The CDR3 spans 13 residues. The germline CDR1 and CDR2 sequences are SGHAT and FQNNGV. V was cut by 2 bases and J by 8 bases, with 12 bases left in between. DNA for the CDR3: TGTGCCAGCAGCTTAATCGTCGGGGGGGAAGCTTTCTTT. Protein sequence: CASSLIVGGEAFF.

This clonotype was observed at least ten times. The gene calls are TRBV5-6 and TRBJ2-3; no reliable D call. CDR3 length equals 13 residues. V shed 2 bases and J shed 6 bases, with 10 bases lying between them. CDR1 and CDR2 (germline): SGHDT, YYEEEE. CDR3 sequence (DNA): TGTGCCAGCAGCTTAGAGTCCGGGGATACGCAGTATTTT. It encodes CASSLESGDTQYF.

This clonotype occurred many times. The chain employs TRBV11-2 and TRBJ2-5; D tentatively reads TRBD1 or TRBD2 (6 bases each). The CDR3 spans 13 residues. The V gene lost 5 bases and the J gene lost 7 bases, with 14 bases spanning the gap. Per germline, CDR1 SGHAT and CDR2 FQNNGV. The CDR3 DNA reads as TGTGCCAGCAGCAACAGGGAGGTGGGGACCCAGTACTTC. Encoded protein: CASSNREVGTQYF.

The chain is built from TRBV9 and TRBJ1-3, with D uncertain. Deletions cut 2 bases from V and 2 bases from J, with 14 bases between. This CDR3 has 16 residues. CDR1 is SGDLS and CDR2 is YYNGEE in the germline V gene. The DNA of the CDR3 is TGTGCCAGCAGCGTCCTCCCCCACCAAACTGGAAACACCATATATTTT. It yields the protein CASSVLPHQTGNTIYF.

This clonotype was recorded only once. This sequence joins TRBV6-5 and TRBJ1-2; TRBD1 aligns across 7 bases. The V segment lost 0 bases and the J segment 12 bases; nucleotides outside the gene matches: 10. Per the germline V gene, CDR1 is MNHEY and CDR2 is SVGAGI. CDR3 size: 14 residues. The CDR3 nucleotides are TGTGCCAGCAGTTACTCCAATCGAGACAGGGTTAACACCTTC. Its protein is CASSYSNRDRVNTF.

This clonotype was observed at least ten times. The chain uses TRBV5-1 and TRBJ2-7; 7 bases align to TRBD1. The J segment lost 2 bases and the V segment lost 0 bases, leaving 5 bases of the junction unmatched. This CDR3 is built from 15 residues. Germline V CDR1 and CDR2: SGHRS, YFSETQ. CDR3: CASSLAYRGTYEQYF. DNA for the CDR3: TGCGCCAGCAGCTTGGCCTACAGGGGAACCTACGAGCAGTACTTC.

There are a few counts of this clonotype. The CDR3 nucleotides read TGTGCCAGCAGTCGTGGACAGGGGGCCGACACCGGGGAGCTGTTTTTT. Its protein product is CASSRGQGADTGELFF. The chain is built from TRBV6-1 and TRBJ2-2, with TRBD1 identical over 11 bases. Germline V gives CDR1 MNHNS, CDR2 SASEGT. The junction had 5 bases not matched to a gene; V was cut back by 5 bases and J by 3 bases. The CDR3 sequence is 16 residues long.

This clonotype was detected a few times. CDR3 in DNA: TGTGCCAGCAGTTTCTCCGGACTAGCCAAAAACATTCAGTACTTC. Encoded protein: CASSFSGLAKNIQYF. V and J are TRBV28 and TRBJ2-4; TRBD2 might be the D (5 bases). The CDR3 is 15 amino acids. Deletions cut 3 bases from V and 0 bases from J, with 9 bases between. CDR1 MDHEN and CDR2 SYDVKM come from the germline V gene.

Many counts were recorded for this clonotype. The chain recombines TRBV9 with TRBJ2-7; the match to TRBD2 covers 11 bases. Germline CDR1 SGDLS, CDR2 YYNGEE. The CDR3 spans 15 residues. Germline trimming cut 2 bases from V and 2 bases from J; bases unmatched to any gene: 3. The CDR3 loop reads CASSVGTSGTYEQYF. In nucleotides, the CDR3 is TGTGCCAGCAGCGTCGGGACTAGCGGAACCTACGAGCAGTACTTC.